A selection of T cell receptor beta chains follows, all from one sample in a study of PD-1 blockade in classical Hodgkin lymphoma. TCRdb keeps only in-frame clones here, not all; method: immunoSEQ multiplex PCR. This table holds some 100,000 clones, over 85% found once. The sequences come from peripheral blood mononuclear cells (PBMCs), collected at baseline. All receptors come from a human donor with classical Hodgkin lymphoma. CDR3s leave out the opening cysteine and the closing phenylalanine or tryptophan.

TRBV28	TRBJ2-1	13	ASSFTSGSYNEQF
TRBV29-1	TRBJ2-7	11	SVGQSYGGEQY
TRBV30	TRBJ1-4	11	AWSQGWGEKLF
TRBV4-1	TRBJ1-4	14	ASSQVFLDTNEKLF
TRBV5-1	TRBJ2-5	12	ASSLPGQGGPQY
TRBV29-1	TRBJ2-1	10	SVKQGADEQF
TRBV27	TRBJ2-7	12	ATSTGQGIYEQY
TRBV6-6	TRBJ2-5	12	ASSYLPIRETQY
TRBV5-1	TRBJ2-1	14	ASSLAPAGGDNEQF
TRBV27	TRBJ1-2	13	ASGSSGVYLDGYT
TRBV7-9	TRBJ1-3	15	ASSSRDREFSGNTIY
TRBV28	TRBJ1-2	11	ASSLGQVYGYT
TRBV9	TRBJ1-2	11	ASSPGGDYGYT
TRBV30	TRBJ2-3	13	AWSRGLAATDTQY
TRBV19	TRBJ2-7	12	ASSLPGQLYEQY
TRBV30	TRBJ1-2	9	AWSGTYGYT
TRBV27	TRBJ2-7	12	ASRWTQGNYGQY
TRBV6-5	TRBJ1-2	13	ASSYSRVPGDGYT
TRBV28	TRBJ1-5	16	ASSLGSGAPPGDQPQH
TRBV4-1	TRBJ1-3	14	ASSQVPDLSGNTIY
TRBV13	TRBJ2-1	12	ASSEAGAYNEQF
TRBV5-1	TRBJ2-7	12	ASRLSRNGREQY
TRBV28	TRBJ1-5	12	ASRPALSNQPQH
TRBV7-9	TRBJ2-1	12	ASSPPQTGDEQF
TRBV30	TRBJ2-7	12	AWSVLGQIYEQY
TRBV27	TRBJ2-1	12	ASSPGGSYNEQF
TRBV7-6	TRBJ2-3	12	ASSLFGSTDTQY
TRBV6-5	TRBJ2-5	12	ASSYSRVGETQY
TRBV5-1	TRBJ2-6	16	ASREQGTLSSGANVLT
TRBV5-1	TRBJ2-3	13	ASSLKGAFGDTQY
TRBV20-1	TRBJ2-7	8	SADTGKQY
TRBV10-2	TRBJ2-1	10	ASSELDNEQF
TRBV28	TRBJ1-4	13	ASSSRQGANEKLF
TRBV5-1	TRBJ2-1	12	ASTGGRDYNEQF
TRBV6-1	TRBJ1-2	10	ASSEAYYGYT
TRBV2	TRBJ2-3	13	ASPGQGASTDTQY
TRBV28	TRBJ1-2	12	ASRGGKKPYGYT
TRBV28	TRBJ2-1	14	ASSLRASGRASGQF
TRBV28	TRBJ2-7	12	ASSKQGAWGEQY
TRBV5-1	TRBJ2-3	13	ASSLGSSRTDTQY
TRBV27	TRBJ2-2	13	ASSSFDPNTGELF
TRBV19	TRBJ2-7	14	ASSMQASLIIYEQY
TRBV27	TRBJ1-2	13	ASSLIRGEIYGYT
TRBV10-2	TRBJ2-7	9	ASSRYYEQY
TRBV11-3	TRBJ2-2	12	ASSLFSGTGELF
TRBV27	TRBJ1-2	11	ASSSGGQYGYT
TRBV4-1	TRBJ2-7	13	ASSTGRTGGDEQY
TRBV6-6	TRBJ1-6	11	ASSPRDSSPLH
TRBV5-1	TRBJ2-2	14	ASSLVVTGITGELF